This T cell receptor beta chain is from a study of blood T cell repertoires in COVID-19. Under the authors' procedure: Researchers report that nucleated cell counts were estimated from reference gene primer amplification. Sequencing used immunoSEQ multiplex PCR; TCRdb keeps in-frame clones, though not all of them. V, J and clone size derive from that table, while D and trimming were established from the DNA sequence. The sample contains some 180,000 clones, about 88% of which appear only once. The V gene's germline CDR1 is SGHRS and CDR2 YFSETQ. The junction had 9 bases not matched to a gene; V was cut back by 6 bases and J by 5 bases. CDR3 length equals 15 residues.

The chain links TRBV5-1 to TRBJ1-4; 8 nucleotides agree with TRBD1. The sample taken for sequencing was peripheral blood. This receptor was taken from a man between 50 and 59 years old with COVID-19, enrolled during active disease. CDR3 residues: CASKYGGQGNEKLFF. CDR3 nucleotides: TGCGCCAGCAAATACGGCGGACAGGGAAATGAAAAACTGTTTTTT.